This TCR beta chain was recovered during a study of blood T cell repertoires in COVID-19. Study context: The origin of the acute and convalescent COVID-19 samples was the United States, Italy and Spain.

Using immunoSEQ multiplex PCR, the repertoire was profiled, and TCRdb retains in-frame clones only, with some absent. The data show approximately 220,000 clones, with roughly nine tenths seen just once and roughly 2% held by the top ten. CDR1 and CDR2 (germline): LNHNV, YYDKDF (reference sequence). V lost 0 bases to trimming and J lost 7 bases, with 7 bases between them. The CDR3 extends over 14 amino acids. In this sample, this clone turned up once. The TCR sequence derives from a woman aged 50 to 60 with acute or convalescent COVID-19. V usage is TRBV15 and J usage is TRBJ1-6; D uncertain. Sequencing was carried out using peripheral blood. For the CDR3, the DNA is TGTGCCACCAGCAGAGATTCACTAAATTCACCCCTCCACTTT. Its translation is CATSRDSLNSPLHF.